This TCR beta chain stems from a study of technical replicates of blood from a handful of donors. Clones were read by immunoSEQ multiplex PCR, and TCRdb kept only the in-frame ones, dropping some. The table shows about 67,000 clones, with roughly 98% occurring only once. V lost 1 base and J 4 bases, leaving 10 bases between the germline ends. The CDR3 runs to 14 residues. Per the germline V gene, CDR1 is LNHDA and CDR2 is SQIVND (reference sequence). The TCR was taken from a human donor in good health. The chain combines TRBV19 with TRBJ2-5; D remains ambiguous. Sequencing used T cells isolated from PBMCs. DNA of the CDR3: TGTGCCAGTAGTATAGGGAGCGTGGGAGAGACCCAGTACTTC. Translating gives CASSIGSVGETQYF. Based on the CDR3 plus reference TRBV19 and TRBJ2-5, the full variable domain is DGGITQSPKYLFRKEGQNVTLSCEQNLNHDAMYWYRQDPGQGLRLIYYSQIVNDFQKGDIAEGYSVSREKKESFPLTVTSAQKNPTAFYLCASSIGSVGETQYFGPGTRLLVL.